The 5 T cell receptor beta chains given below trace back to one sample, sequenced in a study of a mutant IDH1 vaccine in newly diagnosed glioma. Assay: immunoSEQ multiplex PCR; the TCRdb copy retains only in-frame clones and omits some. The profile shows just under 80,000 clones, roughly 91% of them singletons. Stated time point: week 5, during vaccination. What each vaccine dose contained was 300 ug of mutant IDH1 20-mer peptide, accompanied by topical imiquimod. No antigen has been identified for these receptors. This specimen was PBMCs, taken from a glioma patient whose treatment included an IDH1 peptide vaccine. These receptors were obtained from a woman in her fifties or sixties with glioma.

V usage is TRBV9 and J usage is TRBJ2-1; 11 bases are shared with TRBD1. The CDR3 has 16 amino acids. The germline V gene has CDR1 SGDLS and CDR2 YYNGEE. The J segment lost 6 bases and the V segment lost 4 bases, leaving 9 bases of the junction unmatched. The CDR3 DNA reads TGTGCCAGCAGCCCCGGTGGGGGACAGGGGGGCAATGAGCAGTTCTTC. It specifies CASSPGGGQGGNEQFF.

J is TRBJ1-4 and V is TRBV25-1; 11 positions match TRBD1. Trimming at V came to 4 bases and at J to 4 bases, leaving 8 bases not matched to a gene. Germline CDR1 MGHDK, CDR2 SYGVNS. The CDR3 runs 17 residues. The CDR3 reads CASSGGDRGEINEKLFF. CDR3 in DNA: TGTGCCAGCAGTGGAGGGGACAGGGGGGAAATTAATGAAAAACTGTTTTTT. Complete variable domain (other parts from reference TRBV25-1 and TRBJ1-4): EADIYQTPRYLVIGTGKKITLECSQTMGHDKMYWYQQDPGMELHLIHYSYGVNSTEKGDLSSESTVSRIRTEHFPLTLESARPSHTSQYLCASSGGDRGEINEKLFFGSGTQLSVL.

The chain carries TRBV30 and TRBJ2-2; 11 bases align to TRBD2. Germline CDR1 and CDR2: GTSNPN and SVGIG (reference sequence). The length of the CDR3 is 13 residues. V trimming: 7 bases; J trimming: 6 bases; junction bases outside the gene matches: 4. The CDR3 sequence: CAFSGRASGELFF. CDR3 in DNA: TGTGCCTTTAGCGGGAGGGCCTCCGGGGAGCTGTTTTTT.

The chain has TRBV10-1 and TRBJ2-7; TRBD2 is a possible D gene (6 bases). Germline loops: CDR1 WNHNN, CDR2 SYGVQD (reference sequence). V was trimmed by 1 base and J by 7 bases, leaving 20 bases between them. The CDR3 length is 16 residues. In nucleotides, the CDR3 is TGCGCCAGCAGTGAGTTCCCCCGGGAGCCCCTCCGGGAGCAGTACTTC. Its translation: CASSEFPREPLREQYF.

The gene calls are TRBV7-3 and TRBJ2-5; TRBD2 is a possible D gene (5 bases). V shed 8 bases and J shed 5 bases, with 12 bases lying between them. Germline V gives CDR1 SGHTA, CDR2 FQGTGA. The CDR3 contains 12 residues. This chain's CDR3 is CASWPGIETQYF. In DNA form, the CDR3 reads TGTGCCAGCTGGCCGGGAATTGAGACCCAGTACTTC.